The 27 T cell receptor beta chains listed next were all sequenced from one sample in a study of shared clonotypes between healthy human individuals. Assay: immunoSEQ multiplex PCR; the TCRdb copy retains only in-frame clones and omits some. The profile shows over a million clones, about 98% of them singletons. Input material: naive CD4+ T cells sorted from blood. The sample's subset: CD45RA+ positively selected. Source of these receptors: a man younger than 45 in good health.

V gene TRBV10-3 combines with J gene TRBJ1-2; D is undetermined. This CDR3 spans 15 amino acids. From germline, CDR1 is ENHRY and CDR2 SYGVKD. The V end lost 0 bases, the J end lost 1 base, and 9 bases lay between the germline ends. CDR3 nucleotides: TGTGCCATCAGTGAGTCTGAAGGGTATAACTATGGCTACACCTTC. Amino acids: CAISESEGYNYGYTF.

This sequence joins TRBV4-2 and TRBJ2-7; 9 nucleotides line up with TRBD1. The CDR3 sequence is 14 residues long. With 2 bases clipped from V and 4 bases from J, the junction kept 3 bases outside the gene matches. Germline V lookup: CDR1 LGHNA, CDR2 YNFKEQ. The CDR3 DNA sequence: TGTGCCAGCAGCCAATCCGGACAGGGGTACGAGCAGTACTTC. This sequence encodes CASSQSGQGYEQYF.

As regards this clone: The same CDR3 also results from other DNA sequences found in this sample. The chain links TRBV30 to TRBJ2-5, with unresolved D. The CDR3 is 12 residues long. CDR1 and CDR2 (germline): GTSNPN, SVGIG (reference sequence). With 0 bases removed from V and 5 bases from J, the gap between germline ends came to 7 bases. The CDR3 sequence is CAWSVLEETQYF. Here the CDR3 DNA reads TGTGCCTGGAGTGTACTCGAGGAGACCCAGTACTTC.

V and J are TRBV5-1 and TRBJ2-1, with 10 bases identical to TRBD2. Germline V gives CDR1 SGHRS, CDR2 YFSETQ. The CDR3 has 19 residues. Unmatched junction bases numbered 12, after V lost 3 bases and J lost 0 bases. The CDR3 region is CASSSIGLAETSSYNEQFF. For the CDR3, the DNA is TGCGCCAGCAGCTCCATAGGACTAGCGGAGACTAGCTCCTACAATGAGCAGTTCTTC. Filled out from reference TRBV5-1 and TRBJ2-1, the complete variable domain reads KAGVTQTPRYLIKTRGQQVTLSCSPISGHRSVSWYQQTPGQGLQFLFEYFSETQRNKGNFPGRFSGRQFSNSRSEMNVSTLELGDSALYLCASSSIGLAETSSYNEQFFGPGTRLTVL.

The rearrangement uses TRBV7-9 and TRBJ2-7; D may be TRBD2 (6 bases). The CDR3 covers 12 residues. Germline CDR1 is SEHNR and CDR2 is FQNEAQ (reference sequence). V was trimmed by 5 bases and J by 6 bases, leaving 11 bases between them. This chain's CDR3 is CASSETGVEQYF. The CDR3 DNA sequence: TGTGCCAGCAGCGAGACGGGGGTCGAGCAGTACTTC.

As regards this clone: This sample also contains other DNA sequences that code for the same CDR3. DNA for the CDR3: TGTGCCAGTAGTATTGCTAGCGGGAGCTACGAGCAGTACTTC. It is translated as CASSIASGSYEQYF. The chain joins TRBV19 to TRBJ2-7, with 10 bases that match TRBD2. Looked up from germline, CDR1 is LNHDA and CDR2 is SQIVND (reference sequence). After removal of 3 bases from V and 3 bases from J, the junction contained 2 bases not matched to a gene. This CDR3 comprises 14 residues.

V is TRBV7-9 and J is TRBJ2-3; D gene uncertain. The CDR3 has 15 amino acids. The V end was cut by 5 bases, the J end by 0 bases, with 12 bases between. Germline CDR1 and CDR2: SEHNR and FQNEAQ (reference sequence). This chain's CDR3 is CASSLSRTSTDTQYF. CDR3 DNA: TGTGCCAGCAGCCTATCAAGAACTAGCACAGATACGCAGTATTTT.

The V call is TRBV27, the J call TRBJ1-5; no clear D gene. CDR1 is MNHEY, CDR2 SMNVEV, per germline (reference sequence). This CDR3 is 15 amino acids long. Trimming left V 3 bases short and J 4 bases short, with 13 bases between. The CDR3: CASSFYGDRNQPQHF. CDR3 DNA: TGTGCCAGCAGTTTTTATGGGGATAGGAATCAGCCCCAGCATTTT.

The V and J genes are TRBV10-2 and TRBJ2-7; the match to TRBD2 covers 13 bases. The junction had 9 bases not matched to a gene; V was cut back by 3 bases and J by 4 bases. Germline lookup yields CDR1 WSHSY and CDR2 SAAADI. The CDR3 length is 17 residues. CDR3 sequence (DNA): TGCGCCAGCAGTGACCCCGGACTAGCGGGAGTCGGTTACGAGCAGTACTTC. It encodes CASSDPGLAGVGYEQYF.

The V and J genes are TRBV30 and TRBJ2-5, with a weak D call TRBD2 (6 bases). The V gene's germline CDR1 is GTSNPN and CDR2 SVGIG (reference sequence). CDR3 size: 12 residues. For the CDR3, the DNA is TGTGCTTCGGGGGAGCGGGTAGAGACCCAGTACTTC. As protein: CASGERVETQYF.

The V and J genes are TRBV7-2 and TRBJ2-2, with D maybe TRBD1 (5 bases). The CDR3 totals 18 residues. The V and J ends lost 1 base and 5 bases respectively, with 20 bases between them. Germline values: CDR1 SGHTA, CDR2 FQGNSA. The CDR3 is CASSLESSGLIATGELFF. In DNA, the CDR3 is TGTGCCAGCAGCTTAGAATCCTCAGGGTTAATTGCGACCGGGGAGCTGTTTTTT.

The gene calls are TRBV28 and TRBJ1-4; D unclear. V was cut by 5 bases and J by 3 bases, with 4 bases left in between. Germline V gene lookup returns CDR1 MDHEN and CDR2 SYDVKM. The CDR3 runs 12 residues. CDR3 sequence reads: CASSISNEKLFF. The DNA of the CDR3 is TGTGCCAGCAGTATCTCTAATGAAAAACTGTTTTTT.

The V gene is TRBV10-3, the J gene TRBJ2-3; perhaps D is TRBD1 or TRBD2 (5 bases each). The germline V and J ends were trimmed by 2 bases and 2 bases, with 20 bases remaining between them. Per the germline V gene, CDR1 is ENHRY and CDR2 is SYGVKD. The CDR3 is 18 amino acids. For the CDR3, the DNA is TGTGCCATCAGTGAGCCTATAGACAGACCAGGGACCACAGATACGCAGTATTTT. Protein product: CAISEPIDRPGTTDTQYF.

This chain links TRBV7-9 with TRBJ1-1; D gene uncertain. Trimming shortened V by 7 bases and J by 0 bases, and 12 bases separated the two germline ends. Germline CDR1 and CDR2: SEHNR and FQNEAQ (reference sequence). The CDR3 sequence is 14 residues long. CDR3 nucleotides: TGTGCCAGCACCGAAGGCAGACTGAACACTGAAGCTTTCTTT. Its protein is CASTEGRLNTEAFF.

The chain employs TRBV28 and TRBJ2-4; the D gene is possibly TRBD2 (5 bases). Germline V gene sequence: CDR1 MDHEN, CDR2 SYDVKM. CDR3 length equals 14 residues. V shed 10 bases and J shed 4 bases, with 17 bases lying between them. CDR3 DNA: TGTGCCACGGAAAGGGAGACTCGAAAAAACATTCAGTACTTC. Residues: CATERETRKNIQYF.

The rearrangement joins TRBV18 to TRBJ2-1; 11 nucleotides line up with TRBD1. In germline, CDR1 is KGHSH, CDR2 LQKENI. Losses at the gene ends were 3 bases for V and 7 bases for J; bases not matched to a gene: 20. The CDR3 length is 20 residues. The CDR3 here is CASSPQKDLVGTGGRNEQFF. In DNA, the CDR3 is TGTGCCAGCTCACCTCAAAAGGATCTAGTAGGGACAGGGGGTCGGAATGAGCAGTTCTTC.

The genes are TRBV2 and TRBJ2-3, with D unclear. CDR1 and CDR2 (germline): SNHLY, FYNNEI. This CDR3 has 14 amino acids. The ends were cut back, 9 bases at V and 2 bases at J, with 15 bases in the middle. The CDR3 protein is CASKGNGVTDTQYF. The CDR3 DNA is TGTGCCAGTAAAGGTAACGGAGTCACAGATACGCAGTATTTT.

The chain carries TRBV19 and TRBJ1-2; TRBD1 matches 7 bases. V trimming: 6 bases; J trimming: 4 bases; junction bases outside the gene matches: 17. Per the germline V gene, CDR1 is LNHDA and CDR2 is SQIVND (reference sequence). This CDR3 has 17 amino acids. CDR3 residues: CASSRNQIAGQPYGYTF. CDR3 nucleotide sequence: TGTGCCAGTAGCAGGAATCAAATTGCGGGACAGCCCTATGGCTACACCTTC.

As DNA, the CDR3 is TGTGCCAGCAGCCCCCTAGCGCGAGGCCTCACAGATACGCAGTATTTT. This codes for CASSPLARGLTDTQYF. V usage is TRBV7-6 and J usage is TRBJ2-3; D possibly corresponds to TRBD2 (6 bases). Germline V gene sequence: CDR1 SGHVS, CDR2 FNYEAQ. V was pared by 5 bases and J by 2 bases, with 17 bases between. The CDR3 runs 16 residues.

The CDR3 sequence is CASRLAWQKEYGYTF. CDR3 coding DNA: TGTGCAAGTCGCTTAGCGTGGCAGAAAGAGTATGGCTACACCTTC. This sequence joins TRBV12-2 and TRBJ1-2. TRBV12-2 is recorded as a pseudogene. The CDR3 covers 15 residues.

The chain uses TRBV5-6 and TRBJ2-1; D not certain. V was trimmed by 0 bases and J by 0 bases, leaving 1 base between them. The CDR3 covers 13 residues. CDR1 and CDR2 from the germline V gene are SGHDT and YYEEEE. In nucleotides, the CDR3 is TGTGCCAGCAGCTTGGGCTCCTACAATGAGCAGTTCTTC. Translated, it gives CASSLGSYNEQFF.

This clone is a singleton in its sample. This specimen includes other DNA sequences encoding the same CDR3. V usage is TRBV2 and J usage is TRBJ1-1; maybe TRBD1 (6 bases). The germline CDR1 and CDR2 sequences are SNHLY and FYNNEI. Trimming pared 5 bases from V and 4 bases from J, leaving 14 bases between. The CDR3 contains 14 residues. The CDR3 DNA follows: TGTGCCAGCAGTCTCGAGGGGGTCGGCACTGAAGCTTTCTTT. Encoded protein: CASSLEGVGTEAFF. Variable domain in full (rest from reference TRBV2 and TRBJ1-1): EPEVTQTPSHQVTQMGQEVILRCVPISNHLYFYWYRQILGQKVEFLVSFYNNEISEKSEIFDDQFSVERPDGSNFTLKIRSTKLEDSAMYFCASSLEGVGTEAFFGQGTRLTVV.

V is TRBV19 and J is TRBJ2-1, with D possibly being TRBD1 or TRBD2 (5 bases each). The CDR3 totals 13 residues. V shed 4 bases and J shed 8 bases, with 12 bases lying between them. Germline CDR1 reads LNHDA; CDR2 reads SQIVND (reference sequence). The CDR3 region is CASSKAGRDEQFF. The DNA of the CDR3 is TGTGCCAGTAGTAAGGCGGGCAGGGATGAGCAGTTCTTC.

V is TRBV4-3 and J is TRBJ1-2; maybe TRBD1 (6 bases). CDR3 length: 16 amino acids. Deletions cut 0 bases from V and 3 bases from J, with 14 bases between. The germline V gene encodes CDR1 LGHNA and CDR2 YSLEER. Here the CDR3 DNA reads TGCGCCAGCAGCCAAGATACTGGGGGGCGCGACTATGGCTACACCTTC. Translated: CASSQDTGGRDYGYTF.

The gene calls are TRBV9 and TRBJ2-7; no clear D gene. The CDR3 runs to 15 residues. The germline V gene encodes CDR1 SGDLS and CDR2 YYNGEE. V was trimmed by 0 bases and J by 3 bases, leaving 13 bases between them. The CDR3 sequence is CASSVAATPDYEQYF. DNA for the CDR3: TGTGCCAGCAGCGTAGCAGCTACCCCGGACTACGAGCAGTACTTC.

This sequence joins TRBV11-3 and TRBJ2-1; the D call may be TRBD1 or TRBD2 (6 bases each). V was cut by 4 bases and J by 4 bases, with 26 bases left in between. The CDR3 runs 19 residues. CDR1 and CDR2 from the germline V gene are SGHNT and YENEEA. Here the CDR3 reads CASSSGRGMGLGRYNEQFF. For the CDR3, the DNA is TGTGCCAGCAGCTCAGGCAGGGGAATGGGACTGGGTAGGTACAATGAGCAGTTCTTC.

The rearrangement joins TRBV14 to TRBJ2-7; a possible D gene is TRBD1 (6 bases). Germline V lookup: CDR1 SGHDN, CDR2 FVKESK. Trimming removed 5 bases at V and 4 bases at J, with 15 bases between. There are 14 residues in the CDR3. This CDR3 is CASSYGQIRYEQYF. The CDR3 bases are TGTGCCAGCAGCTATGGACAGATCAGATACGAGCAGTACTTC.